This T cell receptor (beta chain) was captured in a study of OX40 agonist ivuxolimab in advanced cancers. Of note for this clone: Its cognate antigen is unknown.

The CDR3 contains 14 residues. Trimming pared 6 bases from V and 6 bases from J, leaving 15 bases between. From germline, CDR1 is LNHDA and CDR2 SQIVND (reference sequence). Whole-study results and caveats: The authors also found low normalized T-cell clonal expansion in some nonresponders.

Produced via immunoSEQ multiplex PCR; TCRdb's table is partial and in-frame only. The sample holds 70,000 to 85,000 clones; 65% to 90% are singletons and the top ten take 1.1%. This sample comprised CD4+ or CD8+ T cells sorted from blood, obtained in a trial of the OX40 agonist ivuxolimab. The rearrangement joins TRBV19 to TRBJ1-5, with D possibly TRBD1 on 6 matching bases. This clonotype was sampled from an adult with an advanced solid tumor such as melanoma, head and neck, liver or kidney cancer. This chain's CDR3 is CASRFQGHGQPQHF. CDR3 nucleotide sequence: TGTGCCAGTAGATTTCAGGGGCATGGTCAGCCCCAGCATTTT.